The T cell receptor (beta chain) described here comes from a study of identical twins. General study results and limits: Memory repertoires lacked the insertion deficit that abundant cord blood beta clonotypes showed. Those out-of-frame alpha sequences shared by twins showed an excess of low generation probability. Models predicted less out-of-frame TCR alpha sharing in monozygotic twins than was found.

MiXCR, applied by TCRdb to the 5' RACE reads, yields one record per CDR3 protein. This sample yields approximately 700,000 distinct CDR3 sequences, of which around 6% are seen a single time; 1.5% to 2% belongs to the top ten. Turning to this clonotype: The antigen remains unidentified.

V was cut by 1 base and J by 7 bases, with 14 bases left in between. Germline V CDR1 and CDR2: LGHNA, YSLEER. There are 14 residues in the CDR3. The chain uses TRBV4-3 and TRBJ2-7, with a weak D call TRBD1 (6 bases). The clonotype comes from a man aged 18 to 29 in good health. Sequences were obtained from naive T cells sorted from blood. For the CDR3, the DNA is TGCGCCAGCAGCCAAGTACCCCGAGGGGGAGAGCAGTACTTC. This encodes CASSQVPRGGEQYF.